Shown below are 16 T cell receptor beta chains from a single sample sequenced in a study of CD8 T cells in Susac syndrome. An amount of RNA that ranged from 0.5 to 1 ug was reverse transcribed with random hexamers. TCRdb recomputed calls from the immunoSEQ multiplex PCR reads with MiXCR, one row per CDR3 protein. In the table there are roughly 150,000 distinct CDR3 sequences, just under 95% of which are singletons. The specimen sequenced was CD8+ T cells from PBMCs. Receptors originate from a human donor with multiple sclerosis.

The chain has TRBV9 and TRBJ2-1, with 11 bases that match TRBD2. The ends lost 0 bases at V and 0 bases at J; junction bases unmatched: 8. From germline, CDR1 is SGDLS and CDR2 YYNGEE. This CDR3 region has 19 residues. The CDR3 region has the DNA TGTGCCAGCAGCGTAGCATCTAGCGGGGGGTTAAGCTCCTACAATGAGCAGTTCTTC. It codes for CASSVASSGGLSSYNEQFF.

The chain carries TRBV28 and TRBJ1-1; 7 bases agree with TRBD1. The CDR3 covers 13 residues. V gave up 2 bases and J gave up 4 bases; unmatched junction bases: 1. The germline gives CDR1 MDHEN, CDR2 SYDVKM. The CDR3 loop reads CASSLGQATEAFF. Here the CDR3 DNA reads TGTGCCAGCAGTTTAGGACAGGCCACTGAAGCTTTCTTT.

This clonotype occurred once. The V and J genes are TRBV10-3 and TRBJ1-2; maybe TRBD1 (6 bases). V dropped 1 base and J dropped 3 bases, with 18 bases sitting between them. Germline V gene lookup returns CDR1 ENHRY and CDR2 SYGVKD. The CDR3 sequence is 17 residues long. Here the CDR3 reads CAISEFKAGGRDYGYTF. DNA of the CDR3: TGTGCCATCAGTGAGTTTAAAGCCGGGGGCAGAGACTATGGCTACACCTTC.

This chain joins TRBV2 and TRBJ2-1; TRBD1 agrees at 7 bases. J gave up 2 bases and V 3 bases, and 4 bases lay outside the gene matches. The germline V gene encodes CDR1 SNHLY and CDR2 FYNNEI. The CDR3 is 15 residues long. DNA for the CDR3: TGTGCCAGCAGTGACCGGGACAGCGCCTACAATGAGCAGTTCTTC. This sequence encodes CASSDRDSAYNEQFF.

The V and J genes are TRBV10-1 and TRBJ1-5; 7 bases align to TRBD1. The V and J ends lost 0 bases and 6 bases, in that order; junction bases with no gene match: 5. The CDR3 is 15 residues long. Germline assignment: CDR1 WNHNN and CDR2 SYGVQD (reference sequence). CDR3 protein: CASSESYRGPQPQHF. CDR3 in DNA: TGCGCCAGCAGTGAGTCTTACAGGGGCCCTCAGCCCCAGCATTTT.

The rearrangement links TRBV12-3 or TRBV12-4 to TRBJ2-7; D uncertain. This CDR3 has 15 amino acids. The ends were cut back, 2 bases at V and 0 bases at J, with 11 bases in the middle. The CDR3 reads CASSLRPASSYEQYF. DNA of the CDR3: TGTGCCAGCAGTTTACGTCCTGCGTCCTCCTACGAGCAGTACTTC.

This chain links TRBV12-3 or TRBV12-4 with TRBJ2-1, with D tentatively TRBD2 (5 bases). Between the trimmed V and J ends, which lost 7 bases and 5 bases, there was a span of 15 bases. This CDR3 has 14 amino acids. In DNA, the CDR3 is TGTGCCAGCACCCCCGGGAAAGCTAACAATGAGCAGTTCTTC. This translates into CASTPGKANNEQFF.

The CDR3 sequence: CAWSVVQRFAPLHF. The CDR3 DNA reads TGTGCCTGGAGTGTAGTACAAAGGTTCGCACCCCTCCACTTT. The genes are TRBV30 and TRBJ1-6; no clear D gene. Germline assignment: CDR1 GTSNPN and CDR2 SVGIG (reference sequence). CDR3 length equals 14 residues. Trimming left V 0 bases short and J 11 bases short, with 14 bases between.

This rearrangement joins TRBV2 to TRBJ1-6, with D perhaps TRBD1 (6 bases). The V gene lost 8 bases and the J gene lost 2 bases, with 10 bases spanning the gap. Per germline, CDR1 SNHLY and CDR2 FYNNEI. This CDR3 is 14 amino acids long. The CDR3 reads CASVRTAYNSPLHF. In nucleotides, the CDR3 is TGTGCCAGCGTGCGGACAGCCTATAATTCACCCCTCCACTTT.

This clonotype was counted a single time. This sequence joins TRBV20-1 and TRBJ1-2; D uncertain. V lost 3 bases and J lost 4, with 18 bases in between. Germline loops: CDR1 DFQATT, CDR2 SNEGSKA (reference sequence). CDR3 length equals 15 residues. The CDR3 reads CSARDRRARGYGYTF. CDR3 bases: TGCAGTGCTAGGGACCGACGGGCCCGGGGCTATGGCTACACCTTC.

The chain links TRBV7-6 to TRBJ2-3; the match to TRBD2 covers 7 bases. Germline CDR1 reads SGHVS; CDR2 reads FNYEAQ. The length of the CDR3 is 17 residues. V shed 1 base and J 2 bases; nucleotides not matched to a gene: 9. CDR3 residues: CASSLGSVGRHTDTQYF. The CDR3 DNA sequence: TGTGCCAGCAGCTTAGGGTCGGTCGGGAGGCACACAGATACGCAGTATTTT.

The DNA for the CDR3 is TGTGCCAGCAGTGGCGGAAACAAAGACACAGATACGCAGTATTTT. Its translation: CASSGGNKDTDTQYF. The chain links TRBV7-9 to TRBJ2-3; D is uncertain. With 6 bases removed from V and 2 bases from J, the gap between germline ends came to 15 bases. Per the germline V gene, CDR1 is SEHNR and CDR2 is FQNEAQ (reference sequence). The CDR3 has 15 amino acids.

The V and J genes are TRBV30 and TRBJ2-1; D gene ambiguous. V dropped 1 base and J dropped 8 bases, with 9 bases sitting between them. Germline V gene sequence: CDR1 GTSNPN, CDR2 SVGIG (reference sequence). This CDR3 contains 12 residues. As DNA, the CDR3 is TGTGCCTGGAGTGCCCTAACATATGAGCAGTTCTTC. Its translation: CAWSALTYEQFF. Filled out from reference TRBV30 and TRBJ2-1, the complete variable domain reads SQTIHQWPATLVQPVGSPLSLECTVEGTSNPNLYWYRQAAGRGLQLLFYSVGIGQISSEVPQNLSASRPQDRQFILSSKKLLLSDSGFYLCAWSALTYEQFFGPGTRLTVL.

This rearrangement joins TRBV9 to TRBJ1-1; TRBD1 matches 10 bases. The CDR3 extends over 16 amino acids. The V gene's germline CDR1 is SGDLS and CDR2 YYNGEE. The trim removed 0 bases at V and 0 bases at J, leaving 2 bases unmatched. The CDR3, as DNA: TGTGCCAGCAGCGTAGCAGACAGGGGGCTGAACACTGAAGCTTTCTTT. Translating gives CASSVADRGLNTEAFF.

This clonotype was picked up one time. The rearrangement uses TRBV27 and TRBJ2-5; 13 bases fit TRBD2. The V and J ends lost 4 bases and 5 bases, in that order; junction bases with no gene match: 7. The CDR3 sequence is 16 residues long. Germline assignment: CDR1 MNHEY and CDR2 SMNVEV (reference sequence). CDR3 in amino acids: CASSSKLAGGHETQYF. Here the CDR3 DNA reads TGTGCCAGCAGTTCCAAACTAGCGGGGGGGCATGAGACCCAGTACTTC.

The chain links TRBV25-1 to TRBJ1-1; TRBD1 agrees at 9 bases. The CDR3 loop spans 20 amino acids. V lost 4 bases to trimming and J lost 4 bases; unmatched junction nucleotides: 22. CDR1 and CDR2 (germline): MGHDK, SYGVNS. As DNA, the CDR3 is TGTGCCAGCAGTGCCCGGGACAGGGAATTGAAGTTTGAGGAGGGCACTGAAGCTTTCTTT. This codes for CASSARDRELKFEEGTEAFF.